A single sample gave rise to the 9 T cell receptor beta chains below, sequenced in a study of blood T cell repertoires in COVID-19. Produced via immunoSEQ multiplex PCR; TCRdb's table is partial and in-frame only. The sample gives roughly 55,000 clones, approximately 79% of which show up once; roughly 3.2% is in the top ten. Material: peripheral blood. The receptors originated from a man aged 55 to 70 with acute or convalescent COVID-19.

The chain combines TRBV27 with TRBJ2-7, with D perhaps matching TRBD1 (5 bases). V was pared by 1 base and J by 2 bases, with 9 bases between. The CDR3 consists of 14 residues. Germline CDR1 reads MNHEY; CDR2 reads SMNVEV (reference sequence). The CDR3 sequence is CASSLYRGAYEQYF. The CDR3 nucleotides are TGTGCCAGCAGTTTATATAGGGGCGCCTACGAGCAGTACTTC.

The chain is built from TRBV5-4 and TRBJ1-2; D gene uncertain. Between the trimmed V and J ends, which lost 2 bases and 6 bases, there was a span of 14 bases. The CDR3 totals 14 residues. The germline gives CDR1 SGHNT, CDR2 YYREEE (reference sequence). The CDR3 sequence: CASSFSRFEDGYTF. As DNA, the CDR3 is TGTGCCAGCAGCTTCTCGAGGTTCGAGGATGGCTACACCTTC.

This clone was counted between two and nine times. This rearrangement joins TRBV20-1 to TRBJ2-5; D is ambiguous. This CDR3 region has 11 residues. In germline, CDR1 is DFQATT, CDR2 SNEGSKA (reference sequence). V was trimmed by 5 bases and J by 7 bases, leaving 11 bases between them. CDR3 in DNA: TGCAGTGCTTACCCCCCAGGGACCCAGTACTTC. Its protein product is CSAYPPGTQYF.

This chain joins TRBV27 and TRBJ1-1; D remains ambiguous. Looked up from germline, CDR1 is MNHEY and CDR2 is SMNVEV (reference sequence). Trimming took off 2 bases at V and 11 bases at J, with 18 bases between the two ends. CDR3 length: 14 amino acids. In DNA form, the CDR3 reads TGTGCCAGCAGTTTAGGGAGCGGTGCGAGTGGGGCTTTCTTT. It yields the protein CASSLGSGASGAFF.

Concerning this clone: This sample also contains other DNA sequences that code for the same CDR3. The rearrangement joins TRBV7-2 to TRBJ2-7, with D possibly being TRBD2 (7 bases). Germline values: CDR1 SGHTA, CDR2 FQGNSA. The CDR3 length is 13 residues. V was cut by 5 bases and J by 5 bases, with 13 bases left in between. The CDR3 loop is CASSRGGGDEQYF. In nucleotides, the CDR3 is TGTGCCAGCAGCAGGGGGGGAGGGGACGAGCAGTACTTC.

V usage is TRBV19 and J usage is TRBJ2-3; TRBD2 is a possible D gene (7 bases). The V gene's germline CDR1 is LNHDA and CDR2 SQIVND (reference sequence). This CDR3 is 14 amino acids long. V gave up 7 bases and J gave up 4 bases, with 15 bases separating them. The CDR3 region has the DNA TGTGCCAGTAAGGTTGAGGGGGGGGCAGATACGCAGTATTTT. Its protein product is CASKVEGGADTQYF.

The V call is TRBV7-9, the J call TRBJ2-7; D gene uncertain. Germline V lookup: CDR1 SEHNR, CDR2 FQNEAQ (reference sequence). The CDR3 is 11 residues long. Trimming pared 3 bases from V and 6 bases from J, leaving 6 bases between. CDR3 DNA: TGTGCCAGCAGCTTGGTCGGCGAGCAGTACTTC. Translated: CASSLVGEQYF.

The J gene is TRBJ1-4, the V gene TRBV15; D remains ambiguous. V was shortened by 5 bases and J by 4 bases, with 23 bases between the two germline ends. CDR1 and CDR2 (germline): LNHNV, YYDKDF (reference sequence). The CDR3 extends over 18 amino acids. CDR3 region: CATSQEIPLRLNNEKLFF. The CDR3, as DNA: TGTGCCACCAGCCAAGAGATACCCCTACGACTCAATAATGAAAAACTGTTTTTT.

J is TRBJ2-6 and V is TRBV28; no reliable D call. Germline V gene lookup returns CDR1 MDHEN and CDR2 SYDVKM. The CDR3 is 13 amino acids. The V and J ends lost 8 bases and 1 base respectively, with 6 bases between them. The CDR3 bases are TGTGCCAGCTCTGTTTCTGGGGCCAACGTCCTGACTTTC. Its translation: CASSVSGANVLTF. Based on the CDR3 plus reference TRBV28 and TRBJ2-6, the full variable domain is DVKVTQSSRYLVKRTGEKVFLECVQDMDHENMFWYRQDPGLGLRLIYFSYDVKMKEKGDIPEGYSVSREKKERFSLILESASTNQTSMYLCASSVSGANVLTFGAGSRLTVL.